The source of this T cell receptor beta chain is a study of glioma-infiltrating T cells after dendritic cell vaccination. Germline loops: CDR1 WNHNN, CDR2 SYGVQD (reference sequence). V was trimmed by 4 bases and J by 0 bases, leaving 6 bases between them. The CDR3 loop spans 13 amino acids. Only a few counts were recorded for this clone. Measured with immunoSEQ multiplex PCR; TCRdb has only the in-frame clones, and not every one. This table holds about 99,000 clones, 81% found once. No glioblastoma patient carried an isocitrate dehydrogenase mutation. Sample: blood, taken before dendritic cell vaccination. This chain links TRBV10-1 with TRBJ1-1; tentative D call: TRBD1 (6 bases). This receptor was taken from a human donor with glioblastoma. The CDR3 DNA sequence: TGCGCCAGCAGTGGACAGGTGAACACTGAAGCTTTCTTT. Its translation: CASSGQVNTEAFF.